Detailed here is one TCR beta chain. Its antigen is still unknown. Base qualities are not at hand, and no much larger clone is one base apart. CDR1 and CDR2 were assigned from the germline V gene as MRHNA and SNTAGT. The CDR3 contains 15 residues, cysteine and phenylalanine counted. Kept here is only the CDR3 DNA, which spans 45 bases and is read in frame from base 1. Unmatched junction bases come to 4, with V trimmed by 6 bases and J by 2 bases. The data stem from a study of cytomegalovirus exposure and HLA in healthy donors (dated by TCRdb to about 2017). With respect to the entire study: An earlier analysis of approximately 600 of the donors reported about 290 Gb of sequence data and some 120 million unique TCR beta sequences from about 180 million T cells. An early release covering more than 500 HLA-typed donors comprised about 300 gigabases of sequencing data and around 80 million unique TCR sequences. Among the approximately 430 genotyped donors, approximately 77% belonged to the genetic ancestry cluster associated with self-reported Caucasian donors. The study aimed to test whether signatures of past pathogen exposure could be identified by cataloging public T cell receptors. The study profiled the T cell repertoires of hundreds of subjects by immunosequencing and related them to cytomegalovirus serostatus. Besides the first cohort of more than 650 subjects, a separate validation cohort made up of 120 or so different subjects was used. To predict cytomegalovirus infection status, the study combined high-throughput TCR immunosequencing, statistical association of individual TCRs with disease status, and machine learning. A later analysis re-analyzed previously published TCR beta repertoires from approximately 670 donors and added high-resolution HLA genotyping to study TCR occurrence patterns. The later analysis used no new phenotypic data to find candidate immune exposures, relying instead on TCR beta sequences and their occurrence across donors. To decide whether each TCR beta V gene segment behaved as functional or pseudogenic, an earlier analysis of some 540 of the donors relied on high-throughput TCR beta sequencing. Alongside the repertoire data, information on donor age, sex, ethnicity and CMV serostatus was compiled. Genome-wide SNP genotypes for about 65% of the roughly 700 donors were used in a later genetic analysis, which treated that subset as a discovery cohort. All discovery cohort repertoires had been generated on a single sequencing platform. HLA typing included class I and class II loci at four-digit resolution. The number of typed donors differed by locus: roughly 629-640 for A, B, C, DRB1 and DQB1; about 520 for DQA1; approximately 610 for DPA1; and approximately 450 for DPB1. Four to six DR-DQ haplotypes were handled as single units for association and clustering, since linkage in the cohort was strong. Among some 410 genotyped donors of the cohort, an average of roughly 240,000 unique TCR beta nucleotide sequences were sequenced per donor, about a sixth of them non-productive. Points the paper makes about the study in general: A total of about 180 TCR beta chains were listed by the study as associated with cytomegalovirus. Most TCR sequences were observed very rarely across donors, whereas some public TCRs were present in many individuals. Linkage disequilibrium might explain the correlated functional status among segregating V segments, but an unknown experimental factor could not be excluded. At a false discovery rate of 0.05, a later analysis linked 15,000 to 20,000 TCR beta sequences to specific HLA alleles. A later genetic analysis reported fewer N-insertions in productive TCRs among donors in an Asian-associated ancestry cluster than the roughly 700-donor mean. A group of highly shared sequence variants was considered likely to be a technical artifact of the sequencing pipeline. Only TCR beta chains were sequenced in this cohort, and the absence of alpha or paired-chain data limited detectable features. In a later analysis, TCR association rates were found to vary across HLA loci, with the most associated TCRs seen for DRB1 alleles and the fewest for HLA-C alleles. Strong co-occurrence of HLA alleles, especially DR and DQ, made assigning TCR associations to individual alleles difficult. The earlier analysis of approximately 540 of the donors excluded some 15 rarely observed V segments, including chromosome 9 orphons, because counts were too low. Roughly uniform sequencing depth across donors was assumed in presence/absence analyses, although this assumption may not hold. HLA typing was unavailable for some donors at each locus, so association tests used only the typed subset. A later analysis reported that several top co-occurrence clusters appeared linked to parvovirus B19, influenza, CMV and Epstein-Barr virus. A few of the identified cytomegalovirus-associated TCR beta chains were confirmed in vitro to be specific for cytomegalovirus antigens. A further reported finding was that TCR beta sequences accurately predicted the HLA-A and HLA-B alleles for most subjects in the first cohort. An association between a missense DCLRE1C variant and V-gene and J-gene trimming of TCR beta chains was found in a later genetic analysis and replicated in an independent cohort. In a later analysis, most CMV-associated TCR beta chains were found to appear HLA-restricted, with HLA associations seemingly driven largely by CMV exposure. In an earlier analysis of more than 450 of the donors, most TCR beta V segments were observed in productive rearrangements about 87% or about 30% of the time, broadly matching IMGT annotations. The authors suggested that the approach could potentially be generalized to other disease states and immunological phenotypes. The classifier was reported to diagnose cytomegalovirus status with high specificity and sensitivity in both the original cohort and the validation cohort. The 87-base-pair reads could not distinguish some IMGT-functional V segments, including TRBV6-2 and TRBV6-3, so those segments were excluded. A later analysis found that HLA-associated TCR beta chains were more clonally expanded and had lower generation probabilities than equally common non-associated chains. CMV serostatus was the only immune exposure information available for the cohort.

The cohort consisted of some 730 healthy bone marrow donors. All cohort members were sampled while nominally healthy, although unrecorded immune exposures were likely present. The donor was CMV seropositive and belonged to the group of 250 to 350 seropositive cohort members. A peripheral blood sample was collected from each donor, and TCR beta sequencing was performed on peripheral blood mononuclear cells. The Qiagen DNeasy Blood Extraction Kit was used to extract genomic DNA from the blood cell samples. Libraries were built with the immunoSEQ multiplex PCR assay. A mixture of 60 forward primers for TCR Vbeta segments and 13 reverse primers for TCR Jbeta segments was used in the multiplex PCR. The CDR3 region of rearranged TCR beta genes was amplified from genomic DNA by a multiplex PCR assay. The amplified TCR beta libraries were sequenced on the Illumina HiSeq System as 87-base-pair reads. Under the source paper's analysis protocol: A later analysis counted about 80 million unique TCR beta chains across the 666 repertoires, and some 11 million of these chains were shared by at least two donors. A nearest-neighbor algorithm error-corrected the raw reads and collapsed the reads into unique sequences, merging closely related sequences to remove PCR and sequencing errors. CDR3 sequences were aligned to IMGT reference sequences to assign V, D and J gene segments. For a sequence to be retained, a match of at least six nucleotides was required to both a V gene segment and a J gene segment. A rearrangement counted as productive if the CDR3 had no stop codons and remained in frame with V and J, and every other rearrangement counted as non-productive. CDR3 was defined according to IMGT convention as the region running from the second conserved V-encoded cysteine to the conserved J-encoded phenylalanine. The earlier analysis of about 590 of the donors excluded sequences that lacked an unambiguous match to a single V gene segment. An earlier analysis of a few hundred of the donors called V segments functional above 56.7% productive rearrangements and segregating when the between-donor standard deviation exceeded 5%. To diagnose cytomegalovirus status from the catalog of TCR beta chain sequences, a statistical classification framework was built. In a later analysis, TCR nucleotide sequences were compared against IMGT/GENE-DB human TR gene sequences so that V and J genes could be assigned. A later analysis assigned CDR3 sequences and most-parsimonious VDJ recombination scenarios with the TCRdist pipeline. A later analysis defined each TCR beta chain by its CDR3 amino acid sequence plus V-gene family, and excluded reads lacking a unique V-gene family. A later analysis removed roughly 590 highly shared, low-generation-probability nucleotide sequences to deal with suspected cross-contamination and a sequencing artifact. In a later analysis, a clonal expansion index for each public chain was calculated from normalized within-repertoire ranks of inferred template counts. Generation probabilities in a later analysis came from a VDJ recombination model fitted to out-of-frame rearrangements, and those results were checked against IGoR. In a later analysis, hypergeometric tests were used to score TCR-TCR, TCR-HLA and TCR-CMV co-occurrence, with a repertoire-size bias correction applied to TCR pairs. A later analysis estimated false discovery rates by permuting HLA or CMV assignments 20 times. In a later analysis, co-occurring TCRs were grouped using DBSCAN, with TCRdist sequence similarity added in when clustering inside HLA-allele-positive subsets. Repertoires with fewer than 30,000 or more than 120,000 public chains, plus five repertoires with anomalous nucleotide sharing, were excluded from co-occurrence clustering. This immuneACCESS table, as held by TCRdb, lists in-frame sequences with V and J called but not all clones. Of the missing ones, under half trace to an unresolved V gene in checked studies; the others have no known cause. Clone size and the V and J calls come from that table; the DNA yielded D and trimming. The sample has 250,000 to 350,000 clones on record, 80% to 90% of them singletons. 3% to 4% of the sample is taken by the ten largest.

Sequenced material: PBMCs. This TCR was sampled from a man aged 40-50 years in good health and CMV-seropositive. This chain joins TRBV6-4 to TRBJ1-6, and 7 bases in between align with TRBD1. CDR3 sequence: CASRQTGTYNSPLHF. The nucleotide sequence reads as follows: TGTGCCAGCAGGCAGACAGGGACCTATAATTCACCCCTCCACTTT.